The 12 T cell receptor beta chains below come from one sample, sequenced in a study of cytomegalovirus exposure and HLA in healthy donors. The PCR contained 60 Vbeta and 13 Jbeta primers. Sequencing was performed with immunoSEQ multiplex PCR; in TCRdb, only in-frame clones are kept and a portion is missing. The repertoire includes roughly 140,000 clones, 70% to 80% of them detected once, and 4.9% sits in the top ten. The sample was PBMCs. The receptors stem from a woman between 50 and 59 years old in good health and CMV-seronegative.

This clone was seen once. This chain connects TRBV9 to TRBJ1-3; D is uncertain. The germline V and J ends were trimmed by 4 bases and 0 bases, with 8 bases remaining between them. Germline CDR1 reads SGDLS; CDR2 reads YYNGEE. The CDR3 runs to 14 residues. The DNA of the CDR3 is TGTGCCAGCAGCTCCCCCAGCTCTGGAAACACCATATATTTT. Protein product: CASSSPSSGNTIYF.

The V and J genes are TRBV9 and TRBJ1-3; D remains unclear. V was clipped by 4 bases and J by 0 bases, with 8 bases between them. The CDR3 runs 14 residues. CDR1 SGDLS and CDR2 YYNGEE come from the germline V gene. CDR3: CASSQVTSGNTIYF. The CDR3 coding sequence is TGTGCCAGCAGCCAGGTGACCTCTGGAAACACCATATATTTT.

The V gene is TRBV29-1, the J gene TRBJ1-1, with no clear D. V lost 6 bases and J lost 4, with 21 bases in between. The CDR3 is made up of 15 amino acids. Germline V CDR1 and CDR2: SQVTM, ANQGSEA. CDR3 protein: CSVDYGGRGGTEAFF. CDR3 in DNA: TGCAGCGTGGATTACGGTGGACGGGGTGGCACTGAAGCTTTCTTT.

The chain joins TRBV28 to TRBJ2-7, with 7 bases that match TRBD1. Germline trimming cut 10 bases from V and 1 base from J; bases unmatched to any gene: 13. The CDR3 length is 15 residues. Germline CDR1 is MDHEN and CDR2 is SYDVKM. The CDR3 coding sequence is TGTGCCACCATACCCTTGGGGGACAGATCCTACGAGCAGTACTTC. Protein product: CATIPLGDRSYEQYF.

V usage is TRBV28 and J usage is TRBJ2-1; TRBD2 aligns across 7 bases. Per the germline V gene, CDR1 is MDHEN and CDR2 is SYDVKM. Trimming took 7 bases from V and 5 from J; bases not matched to a gene: 5. This CDR3 has 13 amino acids. The CDR3 loop is CASTPLADNEQFF. The DNA of the CDR3 is TGTGCCAGCACCCCCCTAGCGGACAATGAGCAGTTCTTC.

V gene TRBV30 combines with J gene TRBJ1-1; D is ambiguous. Looked up from germline, CDR1 is GTSNPN and CDR2 is SVGIG (reference sequence). Trimming took off 2 bases at V and 8 bases at J, with 12 bases between the two ends. The CDR3 is made up of 12 amino acids. The CDR3 nucleotides read TGTGCCTGGAGTCTTAAGGCGGGAGAAGCTTTCTTT. Translating gives CAWSLKAGEAFF.

The rearrangement uses TRBV5-1 and TRBJ1-2, with D possibly TRBD1 on 5 matching bases. V was pared by 2 bases and J by 6 bases, with 14 bases between. The CDR3 spans 14 residues. Looked up from germline, CDR1 is SGHRS and CDR2 is YFSETQ. The CDR3 spells CASSFSGTGDGYTF. The DNA for the CDR3 is TGCGCCAGCAGCTTTTCCGGGACGGGAGATGGCTACACCTTC.

This clone was seen a single time. V is TRBV19 and J is TRBJ2-1; perhaps TRBD2 as D (7 bases). CDR1 is LNHDA and CDR2 is SQIVND in the germline V gene (reference sequence). V was trimmed by 4 bases and J by 8 bases, leaving 18 bases between them. The CDR3 has 15 amino acids. This CDR3 reads CASSTWTGGADEQFF. DNA for the CDR3: TGTGCCAGTAGTACCTGGACTGGGGGGGCCGATGAGCAGTTCTTC.

This clone was detected only a few times. The genes are TRBV9 and TRBJ1-4; possible D gene TRBD1, 5 bases. This CDR3 spans 12 amino acids. CDR1 is SGDLS, CDR2 YYNGEE, per germline. V was trimmed by 4 bases and J by 5 bases, leaving 6 bases between them. CDR3 region: CASSQGNEKLFF. The CDR3, as DNA: TGTGCCAGCAGCCAGGGAAATGAAAAACTGTTTTTT.

V is TRBV4-2 and J is TRBJ1-4; D is undetermined. Trimming removed 1 base at V and 6 bases at J, with 12 bases between. Germline values: CDR1 LGHNA, CDR2 YNFKEQ. There are 15 residues in the CDR3. The CDR3 bases are TGTGCCAGCAGCCAAGTAGATCAGAGGGATGAAAAACTGTTTTTT. Amino acids: CASSQVDQRDEKLFF.

This sequence joins TRBV5-6 and TRBJ2-1, with 7 positions matching TRBD2. Germline V CDR1 and CDR2: SGHDT, YYEEEE. V trimming: 2 bases; J trimming: 0 bases; junction bases outside the gene matches: 5. The CDR3 extends over 16 amino acids. The CDR3 nucleotides are TGTGCCAGCAGCTTCACCGGGGGGAGCTCCTACAATGAGCAGTTCTTC. Its translation is CASSFTGGSSYNEQFF.

The chain couples TRBV27 to TRBJ2-7, with 7 bases fitting TRBD1. V gave up 0 bases and J gave up 3 bases; unmatched junction bases: 2. The CDR3 totals 14 residues. From germline, CDR1 is MNHEY and CDR2 SMNVEV (reference sequence). CDR3 nucleotide sequence: TGTGCCAGCAGTTTATCCAGGGGGAACTACGAGCAGTACTTC. This gives the protein CASSLSRGNYEQYF.